Listed here are 9 T cell receptor beta chains from one sample, sequenced in a study of blood T cell repertoires in COVID-19. The table came from immunoSEQ multiplex PCR; TCRdb's copy has only in-frame clones and leaves some out. Among about 70,000 clones, roughly 80% were seen once, and the ten largest hold around 5%. The sample was peripheral blood. All receptors derive from a woman aged 80 or over with active or convalescent COVID-19.

The V gene is TRBV19, the J gene TRBJ2-1; 9 bases align to TRBD2. This CDR3 comprises 16 residues. V trimming: 4 bases; J trimming: 7 bases; junction bases outside the gene matches: 11. Per germline, CDR1 LNHDA and CDR2 SQIVND (reference sequence). As DNA, the CDR3 is TGTGCCAGTAGTACTCTAGGCGGGGGGGGATTAAATGAGCAGTTCTTC. Translated, it gives CASSTLGGGGLNEQFF.

This chain connects TRBV18 to TRBJ2-3; 11 bases are shared with TRBD2. Germline V gene sequence: CDR1 KGHSH, CDR2 LQKENI. The CDR3 has 15 amino acids. After removal of 5 bases from V and 6 bases from J, the junction contained 7 bases not matched to a gene. Here the CDR3 reads CASSIAGGPVDTQYF. CDR3 coding DNA: TGTGCCAGCTCAATAGCGGGGGGGCCTGTGGATACGCAGTATTTT. The complete variable domain, with remaining parts taken from reference TRBV18 and TRBJ2-3, reads NAGVMQNPRHLVRRRGQEARLRCSPMKGHSHVYWYRQLPEEGLKFMVYLQKENIIDESGMPKERFSAEFPKEGPSILRIQQVVRGDSAAYFCASSIAGGPVDTQYFGPGTRLTVL.

The rearrangement joins TRBV10-2 to TRBJ2-1; D perhaps matches TRBD1 (5 bases). Trimming took off 6 bases at V and 4 bases at J, with 16 bases between the two ends. The CDR3 is 15 amino acids. Germline CDR1 reads WSHSY; CDR2 reads SAAADI. The CDR3 loop reads CASRSQVTGYNEQFF. The CDR3, as DNA: TGCGCCAGCAGATCCCAGGTCACAGGATACAATGAGCAGTTCTTC.

This rearrangement joins TRBV5-1 to TRBJ2-3; 7 nucleotides agree with TRBD1. J gave up 5 bases and V 4 bases, and 10 bases lay outside the gene matches. Germline loops: CDR1 SGHRS, CDR2 YFSETQ. The CDR3 totals 15 residues. In nucleotides, the CDR3 is TGCGCCAGCAGCACTGGACAGGTCGGGCGAGATACGCAGTATTTT. Its protein is CASSTGQVGRDTQYF.

The V call is TRBV5-8, the J call TRBJ2-2; maybe TRBD1 (6 bases). With 2 bases removed from V and 0 bases from J, the gap between germline ends came to 11 bases. Germline V gene lookup returns CDR1 SGHTS and CDR2 YDEGEE. This CDR3 comprises 16 residues. The DNA of the CDR3 is TGTGCCAGCAGCTTACTAGGGGGATCGAACACCGGGGAGCTGTTTTTT. Translated: CASSLLGGSNTGELFF.

The sample holds many counts of this clone. CDR3 amino acids: CASTHEQGQNTEAFF. CDR3 nucleotide sequence: TGTGCCAGCACCCACGAACAGGGCCAGAACACTGAAGCTTTCTTT. This sequence joins TRBV27 and TRBJ1-1; TRBD1 might be the D (6 bases). Trimming took off 7 bases at V and 1 base at J, with 16 bases between the two ends. Germline CDR1 and CDR2: MNHEY and SMNVEV (reference sequence). The CDR3 contains 15 residues.

The chain carries TRBV7-9 and TRBJ1-1; TRBD1 aligns across 7 bases. V lost 1 base to trimming and J lost 5 bases; unmatched junction nucleotides: 4. This CDR3 spans 14 amino acids. Germline V lookup: CDR1 SEHNR, CDR2 FQNEAQ (reference sequence). CDR3 nucleotide sequence: TGTGCCAGCAGCTTAGGCACAGGGGTTACTGAAGCTTTCTTT. Protein product: CASSLGTGVTEAFF.

The rearrangement joins TRBV27 to TRBJ2-7; unclear D gene. From germline, CDR1 is MNHEY and CDR2 SMNVEV (reference sequence). CDR3 length equals 13 residues. V was trimmed by 2 bases and J by 1 base, leaving 6 bases between them. CDR3 protein: CASSLKRSYEQYF. CDR3 DNA sequence: TGTGCCAGCAGTTTAAAACGGTCCTACGAGCAGTACTTC.

This clone showed up just once. CDR3 nucleotide sequence: TGTGCCAGCAGCTTAAGGGCAGGGTCTGGAGGAAACACCATATATTTT. Its protein product is CASSLRAGSGGNTIYF. V and J are TRBV7-2 and TRBJ1-3; tentative D call: TRBD1 (5 bases). The CDR3 runs to 16 residues. CDR1 and CDR2 from the germline V gene are SGHTA and FQGNSA. Between the trimmed V and J ends, which lost 2 bases and 4 bases, there was a span of 15 bases. The full variable domain, its missing parts supplied by reference TRBV7-2 and TRBJ1-3, is GAGVSQSPSNKVTEKGKDVELRCDPISGHTALYWYRQSLGQGLEFLIYFQGNSAPDKSGLPSDRFSAERTGGSVSTLTIQRTQQEDSAVYLCASSLRAGSGGNTIYFGEGSWLTVV.